This T cell receptor (beta chain) is drawn from a study of cytomegalovirus exposure and HLA in healthy donors (dated 2017 in TCRdb). General notes on the study: According to an earlier analysis of around 600 of the donors, about 179 million T cells yielded 120 million or so unique TCR beta sequences and around 280 Gb of sequence data. An early release that covered some 630 HLA-typed donors contained approximately 300 gigabases of sequencing data and 85 million to 100 million unique TCR sequences. Among the roughly 390 genotyped donors, around 79% belonged to the genetic ancestry cluster associated with self-reported Caucasian donors. The aim of the study was to test whether cataloging public T cell receptors could identify signatures of past pathogen exposure. The study used immunosequencing to profile the T cell repertoires of approximately 630 subjects and linked those repertoires to cytomegalovirus serostatus. Besides the first cohort of under 700 subjects, a separate validation cohort made up of over 95 different subjects was used. To predict cytomegalovirus infection status, the study brought together high-throughput TCR immunosequencing, statistical association of individual TCRs with disease status, and machine learning. In a later analysis, previously published TCR beta repertoires from several hundred donors were re-analyzed and high-resolution HLA genotyping was added so that TCR occurrence patterns could be studied. In the later analysis, no new phenotypic data were used to find candidate immune exposures; instead, reliance was placed on TCR beta sequences and their occurrence across donors. In an earlier analysis of 587 of the donors, high-throughput TCR beta sequencing was used to judge whether each TCR beta V gene segment behaved as functional or pseudogenic. Donor age, sex, ethnicity and CMV serostatus were collected together with the repertoire data. Genome-wide SNP genotypes for about 65% of the roughly 670 donors were used in a later genetic analysis, which treated that subset as a discovery cohort. All discovery cohort repertoires had been generated using a single sequencing platform. HLA typing covered class I and class II loci at four-digit resolution. The number of typed donors differed by locus: roughly 620-630 for A, B, C, DRB1 and DQB1; 500 to 550 for DQA1; approximately 600 for DPA1; and some 430 for DPB1. Because of strong linkage in the cohort, four to six DR-DQ haplotypes were treated as single units for association and clustering. Among 398 genotyped donors of the cohort, an average of 235,054 unique TCR beta nucleotide sequences were sequenced per donor, around 18% of them non-productive.

Beyond this particular receptor, the publication reports: The study listed 150 to 200 TCR beta chains as associated with cytomegalovirus. Some IMGT-functional V segments, including TRBV6-2 and TRBV6-3, could not be distinguished by the 87-base-pair reads and were therefore excluded. Immune exposure information for the cohort was limited to CMV serostatus. The earlier analysis of nearly 600 of the donors excluded approximately 15 rarely observed V segments, including chromosome 9 orphons, because counts were too low. In a later analysis, most CMV-associated TCR beta chains were found to appear HLA-restricted, with HLA associations seemingly driven largely by CMV exposure. Linkage disequilibrium might explain the correlated functional status among segregating V segments, but an unknown experimental factor could not be ruled out. This cohort had only TCR beta chains sequenced, and the lack of alpha or paired-chain data limited which features could be detected. Because HLA typing was missing for some donors at each locus, association tests included only the typed subset. V-gene and J-gene trimming of TCR beta chains was associated with a missense DCLRE1C variant in a later genetic analysis, and the association was replicated in an independent cohort. An earlier analysis of some 590 of the donors showed that most TCR beta V segments appeared in productive rearrangements either about 87% or about 30% of the time, which broadly matched IMGT annotations. Cytomegalovirus status was reported to be diagnosed by the classifier with high specificity and sensitivity in both the original and validation cohorts. In a later analysis, some 18,000 TCR beta sequences were associated with specific HLA alleles at a false discovery rate of 0.05. Roughly uniform sequencing depth across donors was assumed in presence/absence analyses, although this assumption may not hold. A cluster of highly shared sequence variants was judged likely to be a technical artifact of the sequencing pipeline. Three of the identified cytomegalovirus-associated TCR beta chains were confirmed in vitro to be specific for cytomegalovirus antigens. Compared with equally common non-associated chains, HLA-associated TCR beta chains in a later analysis were more clonally expanded and had lower generation probabilities. A further reported finding was that TCR beta sequences accurately predicted the HLA-A and HLA-B alleles for most subjects in the first cohort. In a later analysis, the rate of TCR association differed among HLA loci, with DRB1 alleles having the most associated TCRs and HLA-C alleles having the fewest. According to a later genetic analysis, donors in an Asian-associated ancestry cluster had fewer N-insertions in productive TCRs than the roughly 670-donor mean. It was suggested by the authors that the approach could potentially be generalized to other disease states and immunological phenotypes. Assigning TCR associations to individual alleles was difficult when HLA alleles, especially DR and DQ, strongly co-occurred. Most TCR sequences were seen in very few donors, while some public TCRs were found in many individuals. According to a later analysis, parvovirus B19, influenza, CMV and Epstein-Barr virus appeared linked to several top co-occurrence clusters.

The cohort consisted of hundreds of healthy bone marrow donors. Cohort members were all nominally healthy when sampled, although unrecorded immune exposures were likely present. The donor tested CMV seronegative and was one of the 352 seronegative cohort members. A peripheral blood sample was provided by each donor, and peripheral blood mononuclear cells were used for TCR beta sequencing. Genomic DNA extraction from the blood cell samples was performed with the Qiagen DNeasy Blood Extraction Kit. Reading the germline V gene gives CDR1 SGHDT and CDR2 YYEEEE. V lost 3 bases and J lost 0 bases; the stretch between them is 10 bases long. The CDR3 goes from the cysteine to the phenylalanine over 15 residues. Just the 45-base CDR3 DNA is kept, in frame starting at base 1. To note about this clone: Which antigen it targets is not known. No base-level quality is on record; no much larger clone is a single base apart.

Receptor libraries were prepared by the immunoSEQ multiplex PCR assay. The multiplex PCR relied on a mix of 60 forward primers for TCR Vbeta segments and 13 reverse primers for TCR Jbeta segments. The CDR3 region of rearranged TCR beta genes was amplified from genomic DNA with a multiplex PCR assay. The Illumina HiSeq System was used to sequence the amplified TCR beta libraries as 87-base-pair reads. The authors' pipeline ran thus. In a later analysis, tens of millions of unique TCR beta chains were counted across the roughly 670 repertoires, and roughly 11 million of these chains were shared by at least two donors. A nearest-neighbor algorithm error-corrected the raw reads and collapsed the reads into unique sequences, merging closely related sequences to remove PCR and sequencing errors. Alignment of CDR3 sequences to IMGT reference sequences was used to assign V, D and J gene segments. Each retained sequence needed at least a six-nucleotide match to both a V gene segment and a J gene segment. A rearrangement counted as productive if the CDR3 had no stop codons and remained in frame with V and J, and every other rearrangement counted as non-productive. CDR3 was defined by IMGT convention, running from the second conserved V-encoded cysteine to the conserved J-encoded phenylalanine. Sequences without an unambiguous match to a single V gene segment were excluded from the earlier analysis of 450 to 650 of the donors. In an earlier analysis of 587 of the donors, a V segment was called functional when productive rearrangements were above 56.7%, and segregating when the standard deviation between donors exceeded 5%. A statistical classification framework was built for diagnosing cytomegalovirus status from the catalog of TCR beta chain sequences. V and J gene assignment, in a later analysis, came from comparing TCR nucleotide sequences with IMGT/GENE-DB human TR gene sequences. The TCRdist pipeline was used in a later analysis to assign CDR3 sequences and most-parsimonious VDJ recombination scenarios. In a later analysis, each TCR beta chain was defined by its CDR3 amino acid sequence together with its V-gene family, and reads without a unique V-gene family were excluded. As a way to deal with suspected cross-contamination and a sequencing artifact, a later analysis dropped more than 500 nucleotide sequences that were highly shared and had low generation probability. In a later analysis, a clonal expansion index was calculated for each public chain from normalized within-repertoire ranks of inferred template counts. Generation probabilities in a later analysis came from a VDJ recombination model fitted to out-of-frame rearrangements, and those results were checked against IGoR. In a later analysis, hypergeometric tests were used to score TCR-TCR, TCR-HLA and TCR-CMV co-occurrence, with a repertoire-size bias correction applied to TCR pairs. To estimate false discovery rates, a later analysis permuted the HLA or CMV assignments 20 times. In a later analysis, co-occurring TCRs were grouped with DBSCAN, and TCRdist sequence similarity was added when clustering was performed within HLA-allele-positive subsets. For co-occurrence clustering, repertoires with fewer than 30,000 or more than 120,000 public chains were excluded, along with several repertoires with anomalous nucleotide sharing. As stored in TCRdb, this immuneACCESS dataset retains in-frame rearrangements with V and J assigned. A fraction of the clones does not appear; measured against another copy, unresolved V genes explain less than half of the discrepancy, and the remainder lacks a known reason. The V and J calls and clone size come from that table; D and trimming were worked out from the DNA. The sample has roughly 230,000 clones on record, more than 70% of them singletons. Together, the top ten hold approximately 0.49% of the sample.

Material: PBMCs. Here the chain combines TRBV5-6 and TRBJ1-5; D gene: possibly TRBD1, on 6 matching bases. The TCR comes from a boy between 10 and 17 years old in good health and CMV-seronegative. The nucleotide sequence reads as follows: TGTGCCAGCAGCTGGGGGCAGAATAGCAATCAGCCCCAGCATTTT. It is translated as CASSWGQNSNQPQHF.